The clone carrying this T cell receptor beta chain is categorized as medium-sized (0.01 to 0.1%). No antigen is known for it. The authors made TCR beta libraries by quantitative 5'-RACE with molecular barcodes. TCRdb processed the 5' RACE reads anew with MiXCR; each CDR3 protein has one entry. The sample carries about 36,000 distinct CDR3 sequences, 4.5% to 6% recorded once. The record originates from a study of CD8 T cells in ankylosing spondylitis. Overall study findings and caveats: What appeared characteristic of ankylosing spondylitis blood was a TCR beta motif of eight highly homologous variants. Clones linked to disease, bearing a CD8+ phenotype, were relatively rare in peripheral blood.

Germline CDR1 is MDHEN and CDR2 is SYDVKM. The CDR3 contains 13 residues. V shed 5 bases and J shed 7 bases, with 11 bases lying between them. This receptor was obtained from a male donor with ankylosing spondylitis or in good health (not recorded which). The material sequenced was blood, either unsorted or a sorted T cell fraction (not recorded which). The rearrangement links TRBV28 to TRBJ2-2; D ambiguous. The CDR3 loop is CASSLRGIGELFF. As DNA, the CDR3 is TGTGCCAGCAGTCTCCGTGGGATCGGGGAGCTGTTTTTT.